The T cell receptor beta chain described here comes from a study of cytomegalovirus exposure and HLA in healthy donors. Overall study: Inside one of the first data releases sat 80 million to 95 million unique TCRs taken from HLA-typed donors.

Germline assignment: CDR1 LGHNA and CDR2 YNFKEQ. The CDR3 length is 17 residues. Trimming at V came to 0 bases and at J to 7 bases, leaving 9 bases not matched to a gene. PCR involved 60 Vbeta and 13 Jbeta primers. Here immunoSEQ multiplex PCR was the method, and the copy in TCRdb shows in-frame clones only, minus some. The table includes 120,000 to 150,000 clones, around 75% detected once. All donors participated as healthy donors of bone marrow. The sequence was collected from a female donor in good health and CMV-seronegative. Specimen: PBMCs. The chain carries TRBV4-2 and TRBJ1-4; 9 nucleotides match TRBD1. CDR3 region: CASSQESTDRGFEKLFF. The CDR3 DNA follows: TGTGCCAGCAGCCAAGAAAGTACGGACAGGGGCTTTGAAAAACTGTTTTTT.